This TCR beta chain was recorded in a study of beta chain features in type 1 diabetes. Study-level background: In all, some 100 million sorted cells from all samples were analyzed. General study findings and limits: PCR, the amplification step, might favor shorter templates, equally in patients and controls. TCRB CDR3s from Type 1 diabetes patients were moderately but significantly shorter in all four CD4+ subsets.

Sampling consisted of one heparinised blood draw per donor, averaging approximately 120 mL. It was via CD45RO/CCR7/CD25/CD127/CD95/CD27 that CD4+ naive, central memory, regulatory and stem cell-like memory cells were sorted. With regard to this clone: Antigen: not known.

There are 12 residues in the CDR3. Deletions cut 8 bases from V and 8 bases from J, with 16 bases between. Germline CDR1 SQVTM, CDR2 ANQGSEA. Sequencing targeted expressed TCRB transcripts, as all isolated RNA had been reverse transcribed. Data came from immunoSEQ multiplex PCR; TCRdb stores just in-frame clones and leaves some out. The profile shows fewer than 400,000 clones, approximately 9.9% of them singletons. This chain uses TRBV29-1 with TRBJ2-1, with D possibly being TRBD1 or TRBD2 (6 bases each). The sequenced sample was central memory CD4+ T cells from blood. This TCR was recovered from a man aged 25 to 45 with type 1 diabetes. CDR3: CSLAKGGDEQFF. In DNA form, the CDR3 reads TGCAGCCTTGCCAAGGGGGGAGATGAGCAGTTCTTC.